The clone carrying this TCR beta chain showed up just once. This sample was included in a study of blood T cell repertoires in COVID-19. Study information: Acute-phase and convalescent COVID-19 samples originated in the United States, Italy and Spain. Sources were T cells, B-cell-depleted T cells, or PBMCs; the material itself was cDNA or gDNA.

CDR1 and CDR2 from the germline V gene are ENHRY and SYGVKD. Trimming took off 2 bases at V and 5 bases at J, with 13 bases between the two ends. The CDR3 runs to 14 residues. Original data processing: For nucleated cells, counts were estimated from reference gene primer amplification. TCRdb keeps only in-frame clones here, not all; method: immunoSEQ multiplex PCR. The DNA was the basis for D and trimming; V, J and clone size are from that table. The sample lists 150,000 or so clones, over 80% seen once, with around 1.6% in the top ten. The material sequenced was peripheral blood. The chain recombines TRBV10-3 with TRBJ2-7; D not certain. The source is a woman in her fifties or sixties with acute or convalescent COVID-19. The CDR3 DNA is TGTGCCATCAGTGAGATCCCCCTAGAAAACGAGCAGTACTTC. Residues: CAISEIPLENEQYF.